A selection of T cell receptor beta chains follows, all from one sample in a study of shared clonotypes between healthy human individuals. The method was immunoSEQ multiplex PCR; TCRdb's version includes in-frame clones alone and lacks a portion of them. The sample records around 720,000 clones, around 73% being singletons. Sequenced: memory CD4+ T cells sorted from blood. The receptors here all came from a woman aged 25 to 45 in good health. Each CDR3 is given with its conserved first and last residue. D genes are given only for firm matches. Expanded clones are given a class, and other clones once, few, many or no size at all.

NA	NA	TRBV7-9	TRBJ1-3	TGTGCCAGCAGGGCGGGAGTCTCTGGAAACACCATATATTTT	CASRAGVSGNTIYF
NA	NA	TRBV4-1	TRBJ2-5	TGCGCCAGCAGCCAATTTAGGGGAGAGACCCAGTACTTC	CASSQFRGETQYF
TRBD2	once	TRBV19	TRBJ2-2	TGTGCCAGTAGTATAGGGACTAGCGGTACCGGGGAGCTGTTTTTT	CASSIGTSGTGELFF
NA	NA	TRBV10-3	TRBJ2-2	TGTGCCATCAGTGATCCCAGGAACGCGAACACCGGGGAGCTGTTTTTT	CAISDPRNANTGELFF
TRBD1	few	TRBV5-6	TRBJ2-2	TGTGCCAGCAGCTTGGTAGGACAGGCGAACACCGGGGAGCTGTTTTTT	CASSLVGQANTGELFF
TRBD1	NA	TRBV10-3	TRBJ1-3	TGTGCCATTTGGACAGGGGCTGGAAACACCATATATTTT	CAIWTGAGNTIYF
NA	NA	TRBV2	TRBJ1-2	TGTGCCAGCACGCAGGACCTAAACTATGGCTACACCTTC	CASTQDLNYGYTF
NA	NA	TRBV6-7	TRBJ1-4	TGTGCCAGCAGTTACGACAAAGGGTTGCAACCCCTGCGGAATGAAAAACTGTTTTTT	CASSYDKGLQPLRNEKLFF
TRBD2	NA	TRBV2	TRBJ2-7	TGTGCCAGCAGAAGCGGGAGTCTTTCCTACGAGCAGTACTTC	CASRSGSLSYEQYF
TRBD2	few	TRBV7-9	TRBJ2-7	TGTGCCAGCAGCTCTACCACGGGACTAGTTTACGAGCAGTACTTC	CASSSTTGLVYEQYF
NA	NA	TRBV11-2	TRBJ2-3	TGTGCCAGCAGCTTCGGGAGAGGACAGGACGAGTATTTT	CASSFGRGQDEYF
NA	NA	TRBV5-4	TRBJ2-1	TGTGCCAGCAGCCCCAGCGCGGACGGGACCAATGAGCAGTTCTTC	CASSPSADGTNEQFF
NA	NA	TRBV6-5	TRBJ1-3	TGTGCCAGCAGTTACGGTCCAAACACCATATATTTT	CASSYGPNTIYF
TRBD1	once	TRBV6-1	TRBJ1-5	TGTGCCAGCAGTGGGGACAGGGCAAGCAATCAGCCCCAGCATTTT	CASSGDRASNQPQHF
NA	once	TRBV18	TRBJ2-1	TGTGCCAGCTCACCTTCGCTAGCGTATTCCTACAATGAGCAGTTCTTC	CASSPSLAYSYNEQFF
NA	NA	TRBV7-9	TRBJ1-1	TGTGCCAGCAGCTTAGTTTTAGGGTCTGAAGCTTTCTTT	CASSLVLGSEAFF
NA	NA	TRBV5-4	TRBJ1-2	TGTGCCAGCAGCTTGGGGCTACAGGATAACTATGGCTACACCTTC	CASSLGLQDNYGYTF
NA	NA	TRBV7-8	TRBJ1-1	TGTGCCAGCAGCCCGACGCTTTTGCTGAACACTGAAGCTTTCTTT	CASSPTLLLNTEAFF
NA	NA	TRBV7-6	TRBJ1-1	TGTGCCAGCAGCAAACAGAGGGACACTGAAGCTTTCTTT	CASSKQRDTEAFF
NA	NA	TRBV7-2	TRBJ2-7	TGTGCCAGCAGCCAAATCGGGACTCCTGACTACGAGCAGTACTTC	CASSQIGTPDYEQYF